One and the same sample provided the 25 T cell receptor beta chains below, sequenced in a study of regulatory T cells (dated by TCRdb to 2017 to 2018). Their antigen targets remain unknown. Libraries were prepared through the immunoSEQ multiplex PCR assay. The multiplex PCR used 52 forward TRBV primers and 13 reverse TRBJ primers, with assay-based and computational corrections for amplification bias. This is the immuneACCESS table as TCRdb keeps it, with only in-frame sequences that have V and J called. A part of the clones is gone; compared with another copy, unresolved V genes explain less than half, and the rest is unexplained. The sample includes some 20,000 clones, with about 88% observed a single time. The top ten hold approximately 1.3% of the sample. What the authors observed across the whole study: Hydrophobic residues at CDR3 positions 6 and 7 were enriched in conventional CD4+ T cells from CD3G-deficient patients, which suggests more self-reactive specificities.

The sequenced sample consisted of conventional CD4+ T cells sorted from blood. The receptors stem from a child under 18 with CD3G deficiency.

The chain uses TRBV28 and TRBJ2-7, with 7 nucleotides matching TRBD1. V lost 7 bases, J lost 5 bases, and 2 bases stayed unmatched. Germline loops: CDR1 MDHEN, CDR2 SYDVKM. CDR3 size: 11 residues. Here the CDR3 reads CASTQGDEQYF. The CDR3 coding sequence is TGTGCCAGCACCCAGGGGGACGAGCAGTACTTC. The variable domain in full, completed from reference TRBV28 and TRBJ2-7, reads DVKVTQSSRYLVKRTGEKVFLECVQDMDHENMFWYRQDPGLGLRLIYFSYDVKMKEKGDIPEGYSVSREKKERFSLILESASTNQTSMYLCASTQGDEQYFGPGTRLTVT.

The chain has TRBV7-8 and TRBJ2-7; 7 bases are a match to TRBD1. CDR3 length: 13 amino acids. Germline values: CDR1 SGHVS, CDR2 FQNEAQ. V was pared by 5 bases and J by 2 bases, with 3 bases of the junction left unmatched. This CDR3 reads CASSRDRAYEQYF. CDR3 bases: TGTGCCAGCAGCCGAGACAGGGCCTACGAGCAGTACTTC.

The J gene is TRBJ2-5, the V gene TRBV7-8; 11 nucleotides match TRBD1. This CDR3 has 16 residues. The germline gives CDR1 SGHVS, CDR2 FQNEAQ. With V trimmed by 2 bases and J by 3 bases, 5 bases remained unmatched. CDR3 DNA sequence: TGTGCCAGCAGCTTACGGACGGGACAGGGGGAAGAGACCCAGTACTTC. It translates to CASSLRTGQGEETQYF.

The chain links TRBV5-1 to TRBJ2-3; 14 positions agree with TRBD2. Per germline, CDR1 SGHRS and CDR2 YFSETQ. Trimming took 0 bases from V and 4 from J; bases not matched to a gene: 1. This CDR3 contains 16 residues. This chain's CDR3 is CASSLGGLAGADTQYF. For the CDR3, the DNA is TGCGCCAGCAGCTTGGGGGGACTAGCGGGAGCAGATACGCAGTATTTT.

J is TRBJ2-7 and V is TRBV28, with 10 bases identical to TRBD2. After removal of 4 bases from V and 2 bases from J, the junction contained 11 bases not matched to a gene. This CDR3 comprises 17 residues. CDR1 MDHEN and CDR2 SYDVKM come from the germline V gene. CDR3 DNA: TGTGCCAGCAGTTCCCCGAAGGGGAGCGGGAGGGCCTACGAGCAGTACTTC. Translating it yields CASSSPKGSGRAYEQYF.

The chain links TRBV10-3 to TRBJ2-7; 7 nucleotides match TRBD1. The germline V gene encodes CDR1 ENHRY and CDR2 SYGVKD. Unmatched junction bases numbered 8, after V lost 10 bases and J lost 5 bases. The CDR3 has 12 residues. CDR3 residues: CATRDSPNEQYF. In nucleotides, the CDR3 is TGTGCCACTAGGGACAGTCCCAACGAGCAGTACTTC.

This rearrangement joins TRBV6-1 to TRBJ2-7, with 11 bases lining up with TRBD1. In germline, CDR1 is MNHNS, CDR2 SASEGT. V gave up 5 bases and J gave up 4 bases; unmatched junction bases: 4. The CDR3 contains 14 residues. CDR3 protein: CASSRTGGEYEQYF. CDR3 coding DNA: TGTGCCAGCAGTAGGACAGGGGGCGAGTACGAGCAGTACTTC.

The chain links TRBV7-2 to TRBJ2-2; the D is unclear. Germline V gene data show CDR1 as SGHTA and CDR2 as FQGNSA. V was trimmed by 2 bases and J by 3 bases, leaving 4 bases between them. This CDR3 spans 13 amino acids. CDR3 nucleotide sequence: TGTGCCAGCAGCTTATTACACACCGGGGAGCTGTTTTTT. This encodes CASSLLHTGELFF. Combining the CDR3 with reference TRBV7-2 and TRBJ2-2 gives the whole variable domain GAGVSQSPSNKVTEKGKDVELRCDPISGHTALYWYRQSLGQGLEFLIYFQGNSAPDKSGLPSDRFSAERTGGSVSTLTIQRTQQEDSAVYLCASSLLHTGELFFGEGSRLTVL.

CDR3 DNA sequence: TGTGCCAGCAGCTTAGGGCCCCCGAATACGCAGTATTTT. Translating it yields CASSLGPPNTQYF. The V call is TRBV7-8, the J call TRBJ2-3; D ambiguous. Per germline, CDR1 SGHVS and CDR2 FQNEAQ. CDR3 length equals 13 residues. V was shortened by 1 base and J by 7 bases, with 9 bases between the two germline ends.

The genes are TRBV9 and TRBJ1-5, with TRBD1 matching 7 bases. V was pared by 6 bases and J by 1 base, with 10 bases of the junction left unmatched. This CDR3 has 16 residues. The germline V gene has CDR1 SGDLS and CDR2 YYNGEE. The CDR3 spells CASTLLQGGSNQPQHF. As DNA, the CDR3 is TGTGCCAGCACCCTTCTTCAGGGGGGGAGCAATCAGCCCCAGCATTTT. Full variable domain (outside the CDR3, taken from reference TRBV9 and TRBJ1-5): DSGVTQTPKHLITATGQRVTLRCSPRSGDLSVYWYQQSLDQGLQFLIQYYNGEERAKGNILERFSAQQFPDLHSELNLSSLELGDSALYFCASTLLQGGSNQPQHFGDGTRLSIL.

The V gene is TRBV23-1, the J gene TRBJ2-7; D is perhaps TRBD1 or TRBD2 (5 bases each). TRBV23-1 has ORF status, its function being uncertain. This CDR3 comprises 18 residues. V shed 6 bases and J shed 5 bases, with 29 bases lying between them. The CDR3 region has the DNA TGCGCCAGCAGGGCCAGGGAGTCCCCCCGGATTGTTTCCCACGAGCAGTACTTC. This translates into CASRARESPRIVSHEQYF.

The V call is TRBV18, the J call TRBJ2-4; no definite D call. The CDR3 length is 14 residues. Deletions cut 2 bases from V and 1 base from J, with 6 bases between. In germline, CDR1 is KGHSH, CDR2 LQKENI. The CDR3 sequence is CASSPIMAKNIQYF. DNA for the CDR3: TGTGCCAGCTCACCAATCATGGCCAAAAACATTCAGTACTTC.

The chain joins TRBV28 to TRBJ1-1; D is perhaps TRBD1 (5 bases). V was clipped by 6 bases and J by 4 bases, with 9 bases between them. Germline CDR1 MDHEN, CDR2 SYDVKM. The CDR3 loop spans 12 amino acids. The CDR3 region is CASRGLSTEAFF. The CDR3 nucleotides are TGTGCCAGCAGGGGGCTCAGCACTGAAGCTTTCTTT.

V is TRBV18 and J is TRBJ2-1; TRBD2 aligns across 14 bases. The CDR3 has 20 residues. The germline CDR1 and CDR2 sequences are KGHSH and LQKENI. Trimming took 4 bases from V and 1 from J; bases not matched to a gene: 12. The CDR3, as DNA: TGTGCCAGCTCACGAAGACCGGGACTAGCGGGAGAGAAATCCTACAATGAGCAGTTCTTC. Residues: CASSRRPGLAGEKSYNEQFF.

The chain is built from TRBV19 and TRBJ2-3; the D is unclear. The CDR3 sequence is 14 residues long. V was cut by 5 bases and J by 0 bases, with 9 bases left in between. Germline lookup yields CDR1 LNHDA and CDR2 SQIVND (reference sequence). The CDR3 reads CASSARASTDTQYF. For the CDR3, the DNA is TGTGCCAGTAGTGCCCGTGCTAGCACAGATACGCAGTATTTT.

V gene TRBV7-9 combines with J gene TRBJ2-1; D remains unclear. CDR3 length: 13 amino acids. Trimming removed 5 bases at V and 0 bases at J, with 5 bases between. The germline gives CDR1 SEHNR, CDR2 FQNEAQ (reference sequence). The CDR3 loop reads CASSRPSYNEQFF. The CDR3 DNA reads as TGTGCCAGCAGCCGACCCTCCTACAATGAGCAGTTCTTC.

CDR3 nucleotide sequence: TGTGCCAGCAGCGACAGCTCTAACTATGGCTACACCTTC. The encoded protein is CASSDSSNYGYTF. The V call is TRBV28, the J call TRBJ1-2; TRBD1 is a possible D gene (5 bases). The V end lost 6 bases, the J end lost 0 bases, and 8 bases lay between the germline ends. CDR1 MDHEN and CDR2 SYDVKM come from the germline V gene. The CDR3 is 13 amino acids.

V is TRBV6-1 and J is TRBJ2-2; D unclear. This CDR3 has 12 amino acids. Germline CDR1 MNHNS, CDR2 SASEGT. V was trimmed by 5 bases and J by 6 bases, leaving 7 bases between them. The chain's CDR3 is CASSNYAGELFF. The CDR3 region has the DNA TGTGCCAGCAGTAACTACGCCGGGGAGCTGTTTTTT.

This sequence joins TRBV6-1 and TRBJ2-7, with 13 bases lining up with TRBD2. The length of the CDR3 is 13 residues. Per the germline V gene, CDR1 is MNHNS and CDR2 is SASEGT. The V segment lost 4 bases and the J segment 11 bases; nucleotides outside the gene matches: 5. CDR3 nucleotides: TGTGCCAGCAGTGTGGGGACTAGCGGGACGGAGTACTTC. Protein: CASSVGTSGTEYF.

V gene TRBV7-7 combines with J gene TRBJ2-3; 10 bases agree with TRBD2. The CDR3 has 16 amino acids. The germline V gene has CDR1 SSHAT and CDR2 FNYEAQ (reference sequence). Germline trimming cut 5 bases from V and 3 bases from J; bases unmatched to any gene: 8. CDR3 amino acids: CASSPDPSGSTDTQYF. The DNA for the CDR3 is TGTGCCAGCAGCCCTGATCCTAGCGGGAGTACAGATACGCAGTATTTT.

The gene calls are TRBV5-1 and TRBJ2-1; 10 bases fit TRBD2. CDR1 and CDR2 from the germline V gene are SGHRS and YFSETQ. The CDR3 is made up of 15 amino acids. Germline trimming cut 7 bases from V and 4 bases from J; bases unmatched to any gene: 8. The CDR3 coding sequence is TGCGCCAGCCGAATAGGGACTAGCGTTTACAATGAGCAGTTCTTC. Protein product: CASRIGTSVYNEQFF.

The genes are TRBV5-1 and TRBJ1-4, with D perhaps matching TRBD1 (6 bases). This CDR3 is 13 amino acids long. Germline lookup yields CDR1 SGHRS and CDR2 YFSETQ. V lost 4 bases to trimming and J lost 8 bases, with 12 bases between them. CDR3 sequence (DNA): TGCGCCAGCAGCCCATCAGGGGCGGAAAAACTGTTTTTT. It codes for CASSPSGAEKLFF.

The rearrangement joins TRBV6-1 to TRBJ2-7, with D unclear. The ends were cut back, 1 base at V and 6 bases at J, with 4 bases in the middle. The CDR3 sequence is 11 residues long. In germline, CDR1 is MNHNS, CDR2 SASEGT. The CDR3 is CASSEVTEQYF. In DNA, the CDR3 is TGTGCCAGCAGTGAAGTGACCGAGCAGTACTTC.

CDR3 coding DNA: TGTGCCAGCTCCGGGCCGGGACAGGGTCAATACGAGCAGTACTTC. Translated, it gives CASSGPGQGQYEQYF. The chain combines TRBV6-1 with TRBJ2-7; 9 nucleotides agree with TRBD1. V shed 8 bases and J 4 bases; nucleotides not matched to a gene: 12. The CDR3 runs 15 residues. CDR1 MNHNS and CDR2 SASEGT come from the germline V gene.

This sequence joins TRBV5-1 and TRBJ1-2; the D gene is possibly TRBD1 (5 bases). Trimming cost V 3 bases and J 0 bases, with 9 bases left between them. In germline, CDR1 is SGHRS, CDR2 YFSETQ. The CDR3 is made up of 14 amino acids. The CDR3: CASSWDGPNYGYTF. The DNA for the CDR3 is TGCGCCAGCAGCTGGGACGGACCTAACTATGGCTACACCTTC.